These T cell receptor beta chains were read from a single sample in a study of blood T cell repertoires in COVID-19. Assay used: immunoSEQ multiplex PCR; TCRdb lists only in-frame clones, some missing. The data hold approximately 390,000 clones, with approximately 87% observed a single time. Sequenced sample: PBMCs or T cells enriched from blood (not recorded which). The receptors shown here come from a woman in her forties or fifties who had recovered from COVID-19. Each CDR3 is given with its conserved first and last residue. The D gene is left open where the match is weak.

>13|TRBJ2-7|-|TRBV19
TGTGCCAGTAGTGTCACAGGAGTGCGGGAGCAGTACTTC
CASSVTGVREQYF
>13|TRBJ1-1|TRBD1|TRBV29-1
TGCAGCGTAAGACAGGGTTTGGGCACTGAAGCTTTCTTT
CSVRQGLGTEAFF
>16|TRBJ2-1|-|TRBV7-9
TGTGCCAGCAGCCCCACAGGGTCGAGCTCCTACAATGAGCAGTTCTTC
CASSPTGSSSYNEQFF
>16|TRBJ2-2|TRBD2|TRBV29-1
TGCAGCGTTGAACTAGCGGGGGGGCAGTACACCGGGGAGCTGTTTTTT
CSVELAGGQYTGELFF
>15|TRBJ1-2|TRBD1|TRBV4-2
TGTGCCAGCAGCCGCGACAGGGGGGATCACTATGGCTACACCTTC
CASSRDRGDHYGYTF
>12|TRBJ1-2|-|TRBV5-1
TGCGCCAGCAGCTTATCCTCGGGTGGCTACACCTTC
CASSLSSGGYTF
>14|TRBJ1-2|-|TRBV7-8
TGTGCCAGCAGCTTAGACAGCCGAAACTATGGCTACACCTTC
CASSLDSRNYGYTF
>15|TRBJ1-6|-|TRBV27
TGTGCCAGCAGTTTATCCTCGGGACTAAATTCACCCCTCCACTTT
CASSLSSGLNSPLHF
>16|TRBJ2-1|-|TRBV21-1
TGTGCCAGCAGCAGAGGGGGCTTAGCGGACTACAATGAGCAGTTCTTC
CASSRGGLADYNEQFF
>13|TRBJ2-3|-|TRBV6-5
TGTGCCAGCAGCGCAACGTCGGTCGGTACGCAGTATTTT
CASSATSVGTQYF